This passage covers 15 T cell receptor beta chains from one sample sequenced in a study of a mutant IDH1 vaccine in newly diagnosed glioma. No antigen has been assigned to these receptors. The time point is: week 11, during vaccination. The investigators gave 300 ug of mutant IDH1 20-mer peptide in each vaccine dose, together with topical imiquimod. TCRdb's copy holds only in-frame clones and misses some; the assay was immunoSEQ multiplex PCR. The sample carries about 120,000 clones, 90% recorded once. This material consisted of PBMCs, taken from a glioma patient whose treatment included an IDH1 peptide vaccine. The receptors derive from a woman in her fifties or sixties with glioma.

The chain couples TRBV6-5 to TRBJ2-3; perhaps TRBD2 as D (5 bases). In germline, CDR1 is MNHEY, CDR2 SVGAGI. The CDR3 is made up of 12 amino acids. V was trimmed by 5 bases and J by 6 bases, leaving 9 bases between them. For the CDR3, the DNA is TGTGCCAGCAGTCGAGGGTGGGATACGCAGTATTTT. As protein: CASSRGWDTQYF.

The chain combines TRBV1 with TRBJ2-3; TRBD2 was called by the table and not checked on the DNA. TRBV1 is termed a pseudogene. There are 19 residues in the CDR3. The CDR3 is CTSSQVRKGPREYTDTQYF. For the CDR3, the DNA is TGCACCAGCAGCCAAGTACGAAAGGGACCGCGGGAATACACAGATACGCAGTATTTT.

The rearrangement uses TRBV30 and TRBJ1-6; D might be TRBD1 (5 bases). Germline V lookup: CDR1 GTSNPN, CDR2 SVGIG (reference sequence). V shed 2 bases and J shed 14 bases, with 22 bases lying between them. The CDR3 has 15 residues. The CDR3 nucleotides read TGTGCCTGGAGTCCCCGAGGGGCCGGCTGGGCGGCCCTCCACTTT. Its translation is CAWSPRGAGWAALHF.

This clone was counted only a few times. The chain carries TRBV19 and TRBJ1-5; 8 positions agree with TRBD1. The CDR3 loop spans 16 amino acids. Looked up from germline, CDR1 is LNHDA and CDR2 is SQIVND (reference sequence). V shed 8 bases, J shed 0 bases, and the junction held 9 bases outside the gene matches. CDR3 amino acids: CASGQGGPFSNQPQHF. CDR3 DNA: TGTGCCAGTGGACAGGGAGGTCCCTTTAGCAATCAGCCCCAGCATTTT.

The CDR3 loop reads CASSFHLTSGRFGEQYF. Here the CDR3 DNA reads TGTGCCAGCAGCTTCCACCTGACTAGCGGGAGGTTTGGCGAGCAGTACTTC. V gene TRBV13 combines with J gene TRBJ2-7; 13 nucleotides match TRBD2. The CDR3 is made up of 17 amino acids. V gave up 3 bases and J gave up 6 bases; unmatched junction bases: 11. Per the germline V gene, CDR1 is PRHDT and CDR2 is FYEKMQ (reference sequence).

The chain employs TRBV7-9 and TRBJ2-7; D is perhaps TRBD2 (6 bases). V dropped 4 bases and J dropped 2 bases, with 12 bases sitting between them. The germline V gene encodes CDR1 SEHNR and CDR2 FQNEAQ (reference sequence). This CDR3 contains 14 residues. CDR3 loop: CASSSGDSTYEQYF. The CDR3 DNA follows: TGTGCCAGCAGCTCCGGGGACTCGACCTACGAGCAGTACTTC.

This chain joins TRBV28 and TRBJ1-2; 7 bases agree with TRBD1. Trimming cost V 8 bases and J 2 bases; bases outside gene matches: 14. The CDR3 runs 16 residues. Germline loops: CDR1 MDHEN, CDR2 SYDVKM. CDR3: CASLSGTARGNYGYTF. The CDR3 DNA reads TGTGCCAGCCTTTCAGGGACAGCGCGAGGGAACTATGGCTACACCTTC.

This clone was counted between two and nine times. This chain links TRBV9 with TRBJ2-3; 9 nucleotides line up with TRBD2. The germline V gene encodes CDR1 SGDLS and CDR2 YYNGEE. The CDR3 is 16 residues long. With 0 bases clipped from V and 6 bases from J, the junction kept 8 bases outside the gene matches. The CDR3 nucleotides read TGTGCCAGCAGCGTAGGGGCTAGCGGGGCCCGGGATACGCAGTATTTT. It specifies CASSVGASGARDTQYF.

The chain combines TRBV5-5 with TRBJ2-3; D unclear. Per germline, CDR1 SGHKS and CDR2 YYEKEE (reference sequence). Trimming pared 4 bases from V and 6 bases from J, leaving 18 bases between. The CDR3 totals 15 residues. CDR3 bases: TGTGCCAGCAGCGTACCCAAGGCTCTCCCGGATACGCAGTATTTT. Its protein is CASSVPKALPDTQYF.

This chain joins TRBV5-1 and TRBJ2-1; D gene ambiguous. The CDR3 spans 13 residues. Germline V gene lookup returns CDR1 SGHRS and CDR2 YFSETQ. V dropped 3 bases and J dropped 5 bases, with 9 bases sitting between them. The CDR3 DNA sequence: TGCGCCAGCAGCTCTTACCAAAACAATGAGCAGTTCTTC. Its translation: CASSSYQNNEQFF.

J is TRBJ2-1 and V is TRBV6-6; the match to TRBD1 covers 7 bases. V was pared by 5 bases and J by 6 bases, with 13 bases of the junction left unmatched. Germline CDR1 reads MNHNY; CDR2 reads SVGAGI (reference sequence). The CDR3 extends over 16 amino acids. This CDR3 is CASSTLIPTGSNEQFF. DNA for the CDR3: TGTGCCAGCAGTACCCTAATACCGACAGGGAGCAATGAGCAGTTCTTC.

V and J are TRBV28 and TRBJ1-5; TRBD1 agrees at 8 bases. Germline trimming cut 3 bases from V and 0 bases from J; bases unmatched to any gene: 16. CDR3 length: 20 amino acids. Germline assignment: CDR1 MDHEN and CDR2 SYDVKM. The CDR3 is CASSFSFHRGMTYSNQPQHF. Written as DNA, the CDR3 is TGTGCCAGCAGTTTCAGCTTCCACAGGGGGATGACCTATAGCAATCAGCCCCAGCATTTT.

This chain uses TRBV5-4 with TRBJ2-1; D ambiguous. Germline CDR1 SGHNT, CDR2 YYREEE (reference sequence). The V gene lost 4 bases and the J gene lost 3 bases, with 20 bases spanning the gap. The CDR3 runs 17 residues. CDR3 sequence (DNA): TGTGCCAGCAGCCCAATGGGGAAGGGAAATCTCTACAATGAGCAGTTCTTC. Translating it yields CASSPMGKGNLYNEQFF. Full variable domain (outside the CDR3, taken from reference TRBV5-4 and TRBJ2-1): ETGVTQSPTHLIKTRGQQVTLRCSSQSGHNTVSWYQQALGQGPQFIFQYYREEENGRGNFPPRFSGLQFPNYSSELNVNALELDDSALYLCASSPMGKGNLYNEQFFGPGTRLTVL.

The chain joins TRBV7-9 to TRBJ1-1; 7 bases are a match to TRBD1. The germline gives CDR1 SEHNR, CDR2 FQNEAQ (reference sequence). The J segment lost 1 base and the V segment lost 5 bases, leaving 16 bases of the junction unmatched. The CDR3 extends over 18 amino acids. The CDR3 DNA follows: TGTGCCAGCAGCACGCCCCAGGGGGAGTTTTGGTCGAACACTGAAGCTTTCTTT. Amino acids: CASSTPQGEFWSNTEAFF.

The chain uses TRBV30 and TRBJ2-1; D may be TRBD2 (6 bases). The germline gives CDR1 GTSNPN, CDR2 SVGIG (reference sequence). This CDR3 is 14 amino acids long. Trimming shortened V by 0 bases and J by 3 bases, and 9 bases separated the two germline ends. The CDR3 is CAWSVWGVYNEQFF. CDR3 nucleotide sequence: TGTGCCTGGAGTGTTTGGGGGGTCTACAATGAGCAGTTCTTC.